These 21 T cell receptor beta chains originate from one sample sequenced in a study of early T cells in non-severe SARS-CoV-2 infection (dated by TCRdb to the early 2020s). The library relied on 5' RACE. Sequencing was performed on a NextSeq 500. TCRdb reran the public reads through fastp at Q25 and MiXCR, keeping productive beta chains. Each entry is one CDR3 protein sequence, shown with its most common DNA and genes. The sample table holds tens of thousands of distinct CDR3 sequences, of which over 10% were seen once. In total, the top ten clones hold approximately 2.4% of the sample. The material sequenced was whole blood. Receptors were obtained from an adult who was a healthcare worker with PCR-confirmed SARS-CoV-2 infection or an uninfected control (not recorded which).

The gene calls are TRBV10-3 and TRBJ1-2; 7 bases align to TRBD1. The CDR3 consists of 14 residues. The V gene's germline CDR1 is ENHRY and CDR2 SYGVKD. V shed 6 bases, J shed 2 bases, and the junction held 6 bases outside the gene matches. CDR3 bases: TGTGCCATCAGGAAGGAGACAGGGAACTATGGCTACACCTTC. Protein product: CAIRKETGNYGYTF.

This rearrangement joins TRBV6-1 to TRBJ2-7; perhaps TRBD1 as D (6 bases). The CDR3 is 13 amino acids. Trimming shortened V by 6 bases and J by 6 bases, and 15 bases separated the two germline ends. Germline CDR1 MNHNS, CDR2 SASEGT. The CDR3 DNA is TGTGCCAGCAGACAGACAGGAGGCGGCGAGCAGTACTTC. It is translated as CASRQTGGGEQYF.

This chain connects TRBV5-4 to TRBJ2-3, with 10 bases fitting TRBD2. CDR3 length: 19 amino acids. V lost 0 bases, J lost 1 base, and 11 bases stayed unmatched. CDR1 and CDR2 from the germline V gene are SGHNT and YYREEE (reference sequence). The DNA of the CDR3 is TGTGCCAGCAGCTTGGGGAGGCCCAGCGGGAGGGCCCGCACAGATACGCAGTATTTT. Translating it yields CASSLGRPSGRARTDTQYF.

A word on this clonotype: A much bigger clone sits one base away, suggesting this may be a read error. Without the conserved terminal phenylalanine or tryptophan, this CDR3 likely stems from a read error. The genes are TRBV5-4 and TRBJ1-1; unclear D gene. The germline V gene encodes CDR1 SGHNT and CDR2 YYREEE (reference sequence). V was trimmed by 4 bases and J by 2 bases, leaving 15 bases between them. The CDR3 covers 15 residues. DNA for the CDR3: TGTGCCAGCAGCCCGAAGGGAAGGATCAACACTGAAGCTTTCGTT. Its protein product is CASSPKGRINTEAFV.

This clonotype was seen ten or more times. The chain employs TRBV11-2 and TRBJ2-3; 7 bases are a match to TRBD2. Germline V gene sequence: CDR1 SGHAT, CDR2 FQNNGV. V gave up 0 bases and J gave up 1 base; unmatched junction bases: 4. This CDR3 has 16 amino acids. Here the CDR3 reads CASSLDGAGGTDTQYF. CDR3 DNA sequence: TGTGCCAGCAGCTTAGATGGTGCGGGAGGCACAGATACGCAGTATTTT.

The chain combines TRBV27 with TRBJ1-2, with 7 positions matching TRBD1. Germline lookup yields CDR1 MNHEY and CDR2 SMNVEV (reference sequence). Germline trimming cut 3 bases from V and 0 bases from J; bases unmatched to any gene: 7. CDR3 length equals 16 residues. CDR3 sequence: CASSFLDRVPNYGYTF. For the CDR3, the DNA is TGTGCCAGCAGTTTCCTCGACAGGGTACCTAACTATGGCTACACCTTC.

This rearrangement joins TRBV2 to TRBJ2-7, with 12 bases aligning to TRBD2. The junction had 8 bases not matched to a gene; V was cut back by 0 bases and J by 5 bases. Looked up from germline, CDR1 is SNHLY and CDR2 is FYNNEI. The CDR3 loop spans 17 amino acids. The CDR3 DNA reads as TGTGCCAGCAGTGAAGCCCTCCTAGCGGGGGGGCAAAACGAGCAGTACTTC. This codes for CASSEALLAGGQNEQYF. The variable domain in full, with the rest retrieved from reference TRBV2 and TRBJ2-7, is EPEVTQTPSHQVTQMGQEVILRCVPISNHLYFYWYRQILGQKVEFLVSFYNNEISEKSEIFDDQFSVERPDGSNFTLKIRSTKLEDSAMYFCASSEALLAGGQNEQYFGPGTRLTVT.

This clonotype appeared many times. The gene calls are TRBV25-1 and TRBJ2-5; D is undetermined. The germline V gene has CDR1 MGHDK and CDR2 SYGVNS. The CDR3 is 12 amino acids. V lost 7 bases to trimming and J lost 4 bases, with 10 bases between them. CDR3 DNA sequence: TGTGCCAGCACGGCCCAGGCAGAGACCCAGTACTTC. This codes for CASTAQAETQYF.

This clonotype was seen many times. V and J are TRBV19 and TRBJ1-2; D uncertain. The CDR3 totals 15 residues. Germline V gene lookup returns CDR1 LNHDA and CDR2 SQIVND (reference sequence). The germline V and J ends were trimmed by 5 bases and 7 bases, with 20 bases remaining between them. The CDR3: CASSLVDGFSSGYTF. CDR3 bases: TGTGCCAGTAGTCTCGTGGACGGTTTCTCGAGTGGCTACACCTTC. The complete variable domain, with remaining parts taken from reference TRBV19 and TRBJ1-2, reads DGGITQSPKYLFRKEGQNVTLSCEQNLNHDAMYWYRQDPGQGLRLIYYSQIVNDFQKGDIAEGYSVSREKKESFPLTVTSAQKNPTAFYLCASSLVDGFSSGYTFGSGTRLTVV.

This clonotype was seen at least ten times. The chain joins TRBV11-2 to TRBJ2-7; 8 bases agree with TRBD2. Germline values: CDR1 SGHAT, CDR2 FQNNGV. V shed 4 bases, J shed 9 bases, and the junction held 14 bases outside the gene matches. The CDR3 is made up of 15 amino acids. The CDR3 protein is CASSSLRAGVLWQYF. Written as DNA, the CDR3 is TGTGCCAGCAGCTCCCTTCGAGCGGGGGTCCTCTGGCAGTACTTC.

This clonotype was found a few times. This chain links TRBV10-3 with TRBJ2-1; 9 bases agree with TRBD2. The germline V gene has CDR1 ENHRY and CDR2 SYGVKD. The CDR3 is 14 residues long. Trimming at V came to 10 bases and at J to 6 bases, leaving 10 bases not matched to a gene. DNA of the CDR3: TGTGCCACTGATCCGGGACTAGCCGCCAATGAGCAGTTCTTC. Its translation: CATDPGLAANEQFF.

This clonotype is medium-sized. The CDR3 sequence: CATSDQLAGGLVDTQYF. The CDR3 nucleotides read TGTGCCACCAGTGATCAACTAGCGGGAGGCCTCGTAGATACGCAGTATTTT. V and J are TRBV24-1 and TRBJ2-3; 12 bases map to TRBD2. The CDR3 is made up of 17 amino acids. J lost 5 bases, V lost 3 bases, and 8 bases had no gene match. Looked up from germline, CDR1 is KGHDR and CDR2 is SFDVKD.

This clonotype was recorded at least ten times. V gene TRBV12-5 combines with J gene TRBJ1-5, with TRBD1 as a possible D gene (6 bases). Per germline, CDR1 LGHNT and CDR2 FRNRAP. The germline V and J ends were trimmed by 3 bases and 6 bases, with 9 bases remaining between them. This CDR3 is built from 13 residues. The CDR3 DNA is TGTGCTAGTGGTTTCCAACAGGGTCAGCCCCAGCATTTT. Protein product: CASGFQQGQPQHF. The whole variable domain, remainder taken from reference TRBV12-5 and TRBJ1-5, is DARVTQTPRHKVTEMGQEVTMRCQPILGHNTVFWYRQTMMQGLELLAYFRNRAPLDDSGMPKDRFSAEMPDATLATLKIQPSEPRDSAVYFCASGFQQGQPQHFGDGTRLSIL.

This clonotype was found many times. The V gene is TRBV9, the J gene TRBJ2-7, with D possibly being TRBD2 (6 bases). Germline CDR1 SGDLS, CDR2 YYNGEE. V was shortened by 1 base and J by 0 bases, with 8 bases between the two germline ends. This CDR3 region has 14 residues. The CDR3, as DNA: TGTGCCAGCAGCGTATGGGGGGACTCCTACGAGCAGTACTTC. Translation gives CASSVWGDSYEQYF.

This chain links TRBV6-5 with TRBJ2-7, with D possibly matching TRBD2 (5 bases). V dropped 6 bases and J dropped 3 bases, with 15 bases sitting between them. Germline V lookup: CDR1 MNHEY, CDR2 SVGAGI. The CDR3 contains 14 residues. In DNA, the CDR3 is TGTGCCAGCAGAACCTCTGAGGGTAACTACGAGCAGTACTTC. This encodes CASRTSEGNYEQYF.

The chain joins TRBV12-3 or TRBV12-4 to TRBJ1-2; D uncertain. The CDR3 runs 15 residues. The V end was cut by 5 bases, the J end by 0 bases, with 13 bases between. Here the CDR3 DNA reads TGTGCCAGCAGTACCCCGACCTGGGCTAACTATGGCTACACCTTC. Its protein product is CASSTPTWANYGYTF.

The rearrangement uses TRBV2 and TRBJ2-7; 8 bases match TRBD2. Germline CDR1 reads SNHLY; CDR2 reads FYNNEI. The CDR3 is 11 amino acids. The J segment lost 5 bases and the V segment lost 8 bases, leaving 2 bases of the junction unmatched. The CDR3 region is CASGTRDEQYF. The CDR3 DNA reads TGTGCCAGCGGGACTAGGGACGAGCAGTACTTC.

This clonotype was counted many times. V and J are TRBV5-1 and TRBJ2-3; the D gene is possibly TRBD2 (6 bases). From germline, CDR1 is SGHRS and CDR2 YFSETQ. V lost 4 bases and J lost 4, with 13 bases in between. This CDR3 is built from 14 residues. The CDR3 DNA sequence: TGCGCCAGCAGCCCCGGGGGAATAGCAGATACGCAGTATTTT. As protein: CASSPGGIADTQYF.

This clonotype was counted many times. The J gene is TRBJ2-1, the V gene TRBV2; TRBD2 agrees at 16 bases. The CDR3 loop spans 14 amino acids. V was clipped by 6 bases and J by 15 bases; unmatched bases: 8. Germline V gives CDR1 SNHLY, CDR2 FYNNEI. The CDR3 sequence: CASRGTSGGERRFF. The CDR3 DNA reads TGTGCCAGCAGAGGGACTAGCGGGGGGGAACGTCGGTTCTTC.

This clonotype has a count of ten or more. The DNA for the CDR3 is TGCAGTGCTGGGGGGGACACTGAAGCTTTCTTT. Protein: CSAGGDTEAFF. The chain links TRBV20-1 to TRBJ1-1; possible D gene TRBD1, 5 bases. CDR3 size: 11 residues. V was shortened by 5 bases and J by 3 bases, with 7 bases between the two germline ends. Looked up from germline, CDR1 is DFQATT and CDR2 is SNEGSKA (reference sequence).

This clonotype was seen ten or more times. The gene calls are TRBV7-9 and TRBJ1-5, with D perhaps TRBD1 (6 bases). CDR1 is SEHNR and CDR2 is FQNEAQ in the germline V gene (reference sequence). This CDR3 comprises 14 residues. V shed 6 bases and J shed 5 bases, with 14 bases lying between them. In DNA form, the CDR3 reads TGTGCCAGCAGGCCTGCGGGACAACATCAGCCCCAGCATTTT. It codes for CASRPAGQHQPQHF.